The rows below give T cell receptor beta chains drawn from one sample of a study of T cell responses to AZD1222 COVID-19 vaccine. Assay used: immunoSEQ multiplex PCR; TCRdb lists only in-frame clones, some missing. The data show approximately 83,000 clones, about 89% seen once. The specimen was peripheral blood, collected on day 0 of MenACWY control vaccination. Source of these receptors: an adult in good health. Each CDR3 is given with its conserved first and last residue. Fields, in order: D gene, J gene, clone size, V gene, CDR3 DNA, CDR3 protein. The D gene is left open where the match is weak. Clone size, where shown, is once, few, many, or a class for clones that have expanded.

D: TRBD1; J: TRBJ2-2; size: NA; V: TRBV5-6; DNA: TGTGCCAGCCTCGGACAGGGGGTCACCGGGGAGCTGTTTTTT; CDR3: CASLGQGVTGELFF
D: NA; J: TRBJ1-1; size: NA; V: TRBV27; DNA: TGTGCCAGCAGCACCCACCCCTCCCGCCTACAGGGTCGGAACACTGAAGCTTTCTTT; CDR3: CASSTHPSRLQGRNTEAFF
D: NA; J: TRBJ2-3; size: once; V: TRBV5-6; DNA: TGTGCCAGCAGATCGCTCTCCGGGATCGGGGCAGATACGCAGTATTTT; CDR3: CASRSLSGIGADTQYF
D: NA; J: TRBJ2-3; size: NA; V: TRBV3-1/TRBV3-2; DNA: TGTGCCAGCAGCAGGGTCGGGGCCCCTACGCAGTATTTT; CDR3: CASSRVGAPTQYF
D: NA; J: TRBJ1-5; size: NA; V: TRBV12-3/TRBV12-4; DNA: TGTGCCAGCAGTTTCGGGGGTCAGCCCCAGCATTTT; CDR3: CASSFGGQPQHF
D: NA; J: TRBJ2-7; size: NA; V: TRBV7-6; DNA: TGTGCCAGCAGCCGACTGGGGGAGGTGGGGGAGCAGTACTTC; CDR3: CASSRLGEVGEQYF
D: NA; J: TRBJ2-7; size: NA; V: TRBV28; DNA: TGTGCCAGCAGTGCCTCCTACGAGCAGTACTTC; CDR3: CASSASYEQYF
D: TRBD1; J: TRBJ2-5; size: NA; V: TRBV7-3; DNA: TGTGCCAGCAGTGTGACAGGGGTAGAGACCCAGTACTTC; CDR3: CASSVTGVETQYF
D: NA; J: TRBJ1-5; size: NA; V: TRBV28; DNA: TGTGCCAGCGAACAGTATAGCAATCAGCCCCAGCATTTT; CDR3: CASEQYSNQPQHF
D: TRBD2; J: TRBJ2-6; size: NA; V: TRBV9; DNA: TGTGCCAGCGGCACAGCGGGGGCTGGGGCCAACGTCCTGACTTTC; CDR3: CASGTAGAGANVLTF
D: NA; J: TRBJ2-3; size: NA; V: TRBV24-1; DNA: TGTGCCACCAGTGATTTCAGGAGGGGCGTAGGGACAGATACGCAGTATTTT; CDR3: CATSDFRRGVGTDTQYF
D: NA; J: TRBJ2-5; size: once; V: TRBV27; DNA: TGTGCCAGCAGTCGGACTTCGTACCAAGAGACCCAGTACTTC; CDR3: CASSRTSYQETQYF
D: NA; J: TRBJ2-2; size: once; V: TRBV5-1; DNA: TGCGCCAGCAGCTTGTTAGTAGCGGAGGGGTCAGCCGGGGAGCTGTTTTTT; CDR3: CASSLLVAEGSAGELFF
D: TRBD2; J: TRBJ2-5; size: NA; V: TRBV9; DNA: TGTGCCAGCAGCCCGGAGGGTCGACTAGCGGAAAAGACCCAGTACTTC; CDR3: CASSPEGRLAEKTQYF
D: TRBD2; J: TRBJ2-2; size: few; V: TRBV7-9; DNA: TGTGCCGCAAGCGGGAAGATAAACTCGAACACCGGGGAGCTGTTTTTT; CDR3: CAASGKINSNTGELFF
D: TRBD1; J: TRBJ1-1; size: NA; V: TRBV6-5; DNA: TGTGCCACCATGTACAGGGGGCGCGCTGAAGCTTTCTTT; CDR3: CATMYRGRAEAFF
D: NA; J: TRBJ2-1; size: NA; V: TRBV11-2; DNA: TGTGCCAGCAGCTTGACTAGAAGAGACAATGAGCAGTTCTTC; CDR3: CASSLTRRDNEQFF
D: NA; J: TRBJ1-2; size: once; V: TRBV6-5; DNA: TGTGCCAGCGGAGATGACCGTCCCTATGGCTACACCTTC; CDR3: CASGDDRPYGYTF
D: TRBD2; J: TRBJ2-7; size: NA; V: TRBV9; DNA: TGTGCCAGCAGCGGGCAGCGGGAGGGGTACGAGCAGTACTTC; CDR3: CASSGQREGYEQYF
D: TRBD1; J: TRBJ1-1; size: few; V: TRBV7-9; DNA: TGTGCCAGCAGCTTAGCCGGGACAGGGGGGTCCGAAGCTTTCTTT; CDR3: CASSLAGTGGSEAFF
D: TRBD1; J: TRBJ2-5; size: NA; V: TRBV28; DNA: TGTGCCAGCAGCGGGGACAGGGGAGAAGAGACCCAGTACTTC; CDR3: CASSGDRGEETQYF
D: NA; J: TRBJ2-4; size: NA; V: TRBV28; DNA: TGTGCCAGCAGTGAGGCGGGCCGCGGGGCCAAAAACATTCAGTACTTC; CDR3: CASSEAGRGAKNIQYF
D: NA; J: TRBJ1-4; size: NA; V: TRBV7-2; DNA: TGTGCCAGCAGCCTGCACAGGGCAACTAATGAAAAACTGTTTTTT; CDR3: CASSLHRATNEKLFF
D: TRBD1; J: TRBJ1-2; size: NA; V: TRBV5-6; DNA: TGTGCCAGCAGTCAAAGAGGGGGCGGTAACTATGGCTACACCTTC; CDR3: CASSQRGGGNYGYTF
D: TRBD2; J: TRBJ2-5; size: NA; V: TRBV30; DNA: TGTGCCTGGAAGTTTGGCGGGAGGGCCGGAGAGACCCAGTACTTC; CDR3: CAWKFGGRAGETQYF
D: NA; J: TRBJ1-6; size: NA; V: TRBV3-1/TRBV3-2; DNA: TGTGCCAGCAGCCAAGAGCCCGGGGGAGGTAATTCACCCCTCCACTTT; CDR3: CASSQEPGGGNSPLHF
D: NA; J: TRBJ1-1; size: NA; V: TRBV28; DNA: TGTGCCAGCAGTTTGGGGCCCAGTGGGGCTTTCTTT; CDR3: CASSLGPSGAFF
D: NA; J: TRBJ2-7; size: NA; V: TRBV7-8; DNA: TGTGCCAGCAGCCCGGCATACGAGCAGTACTTC; CDR3: CASSPAYEQYF
D: NA; J: TRBJ2-3; size: NA; V: TRBV7-2; DNA: TGTGCCAGCAGCTTGCGGCTCGAGGGTACGCAGTATTTT; CDR3: CASSLRLEGTQYF